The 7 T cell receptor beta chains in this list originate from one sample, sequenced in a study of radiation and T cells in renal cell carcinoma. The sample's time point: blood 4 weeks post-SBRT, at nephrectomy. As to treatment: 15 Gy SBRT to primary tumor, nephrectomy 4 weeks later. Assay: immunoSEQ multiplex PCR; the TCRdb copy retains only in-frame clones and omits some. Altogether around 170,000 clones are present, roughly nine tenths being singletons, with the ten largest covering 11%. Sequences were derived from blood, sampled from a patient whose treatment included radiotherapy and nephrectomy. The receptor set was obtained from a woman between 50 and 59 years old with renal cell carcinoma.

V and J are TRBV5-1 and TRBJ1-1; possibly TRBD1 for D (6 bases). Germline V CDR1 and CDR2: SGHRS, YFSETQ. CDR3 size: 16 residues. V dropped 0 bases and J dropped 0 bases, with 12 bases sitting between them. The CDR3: CASSLGGGSMNTEAFF. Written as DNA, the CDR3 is TGCGCCAGCAGCTTGGGAGGGGGTTCCATGAACACTGAAGCTTTCTTT.

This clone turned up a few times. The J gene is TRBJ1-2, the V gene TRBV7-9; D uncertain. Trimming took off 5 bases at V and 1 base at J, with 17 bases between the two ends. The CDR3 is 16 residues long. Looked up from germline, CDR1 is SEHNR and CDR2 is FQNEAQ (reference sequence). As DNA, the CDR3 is TGTGCCAGCAGCCGTCTTAGGGATGGCAGTAACTATGGCTACACCTTC. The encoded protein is CASSRLRDGSNYGYTF. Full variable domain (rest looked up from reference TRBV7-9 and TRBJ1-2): DTGVSQNPRHKITKRGQNVTFRCDPISEHNRLYWYRQTLGQGPEFLTYFQNEAQLEKSRLLSDRFSAERPKGSFSTLEIQRTEQGDSAMYLCASSRLRDGSNYGYTFGSGTRLTVV.

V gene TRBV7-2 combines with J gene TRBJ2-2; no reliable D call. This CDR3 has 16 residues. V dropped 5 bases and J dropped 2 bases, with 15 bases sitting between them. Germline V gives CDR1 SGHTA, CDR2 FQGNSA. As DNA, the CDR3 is TGTGCCAGCAGCGAGTACCACCTATTAAACACCGGGGAGCTGTTTTTT. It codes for CASSEYHLLNTGELFF.

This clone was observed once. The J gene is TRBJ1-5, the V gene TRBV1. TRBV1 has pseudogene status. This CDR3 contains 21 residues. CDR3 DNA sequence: TGCACCAGCAGCACCTCCGTGCCTTGCCAATTCCGGTCCCCCCCCCATCAGCCCCAGCATTTT. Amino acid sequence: CTSSTSVPCQFRSPPHQPQHF.

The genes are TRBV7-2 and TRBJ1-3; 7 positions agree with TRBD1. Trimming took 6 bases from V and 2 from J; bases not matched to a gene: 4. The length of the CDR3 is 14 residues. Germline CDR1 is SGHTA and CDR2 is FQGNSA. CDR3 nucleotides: TGTGCCAGCAGGCGGACAGGAGCTGGAAACACCATATATTTT. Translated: CASRRTGAGNTIYF.

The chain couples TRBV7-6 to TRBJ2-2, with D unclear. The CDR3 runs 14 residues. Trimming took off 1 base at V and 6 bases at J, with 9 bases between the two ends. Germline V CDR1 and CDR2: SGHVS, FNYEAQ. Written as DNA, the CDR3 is TGTGCCAGCAGCTTAGGGATATCACCCGGGGAGCTGTTTTTT. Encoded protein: CASSLGISPGELFF.

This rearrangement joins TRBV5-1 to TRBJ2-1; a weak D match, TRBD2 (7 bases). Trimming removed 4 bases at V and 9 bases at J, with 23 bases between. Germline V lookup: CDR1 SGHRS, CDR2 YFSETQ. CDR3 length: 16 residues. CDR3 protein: CASSLLGLGGPSEQFF. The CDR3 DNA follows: TGCGCCAGCAGCCTCCTGGGGCTGGGGGGGCCTAGTGAGCAGTTCTTC.